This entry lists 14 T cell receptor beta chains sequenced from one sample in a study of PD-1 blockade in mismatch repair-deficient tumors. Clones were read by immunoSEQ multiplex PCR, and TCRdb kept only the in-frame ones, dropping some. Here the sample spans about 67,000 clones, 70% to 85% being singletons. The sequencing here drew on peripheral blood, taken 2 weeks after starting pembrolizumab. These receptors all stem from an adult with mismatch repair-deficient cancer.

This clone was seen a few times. Here the CDR3 reads CASSQTYRGTKETQYF. The CDR3 bases are TGCGCCAGCAGCCAGACGTACAGGGGGACCAAAGAGACCCAGTACTTC. The chain couples TRBV4-1 to TRBJ2-5; 8 nucleotides match TRBD1. The CDR3 loop spans 16 amino acids. Germline V CDR1 and CDR2: MGHRA, YSYEKL. V trimming: 3 bases; J trimming: 3 bases; junction bases outside the gene matches: 9.

In nucleotides, the CDR3 is TGTGCCAGCAGCTTAGGACGTCCCGGGGAGCTGTTTTTT. Protein: CASSLGRPGELFF. V gene TRBV7-2 combines with J gene TRBJ2-2, with D uncertain. The CDR3 is made up of 13 amino acids. V dropped 1 base and J dropped 6 bases, with 6 bases sitting between them. Germline loops: CDR1 SGHTA, CDR2 FQGNSA.

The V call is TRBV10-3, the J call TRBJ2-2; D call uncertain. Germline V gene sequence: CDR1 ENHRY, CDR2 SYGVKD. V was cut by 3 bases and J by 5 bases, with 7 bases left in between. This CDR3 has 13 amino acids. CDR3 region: CAISDSSTGELFF. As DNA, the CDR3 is TGTGCCATCAGTGATTCATCTACCGGGGAGCTGTTTTTT.

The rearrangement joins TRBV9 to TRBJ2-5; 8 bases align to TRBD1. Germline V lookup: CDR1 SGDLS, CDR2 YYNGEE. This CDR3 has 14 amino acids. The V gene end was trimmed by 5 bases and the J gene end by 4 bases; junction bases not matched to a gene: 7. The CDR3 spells CASSPGGEGETQYF. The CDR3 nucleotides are TGTGCCAGCAGTCCAGGGGGCGAGGGAGAGACCCAGTACTTC.

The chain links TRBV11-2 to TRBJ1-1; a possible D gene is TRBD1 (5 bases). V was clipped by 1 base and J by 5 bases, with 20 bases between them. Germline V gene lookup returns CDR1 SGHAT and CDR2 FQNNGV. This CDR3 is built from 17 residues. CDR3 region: CASSLGSRVVIETEAFF. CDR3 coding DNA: TGTGCCAGCAGCTTAGGGTCCAGGGTAGTTATAGAAACTGAAGCTTTCTTT.

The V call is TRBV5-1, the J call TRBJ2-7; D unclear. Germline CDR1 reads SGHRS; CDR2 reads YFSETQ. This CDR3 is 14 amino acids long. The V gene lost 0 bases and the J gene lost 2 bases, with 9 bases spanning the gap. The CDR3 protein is CASSLGETPYEQYF. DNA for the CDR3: TGCGCCAGCAGCTTGGGAGAGACCCCCTACGAGCAGTACTTC.

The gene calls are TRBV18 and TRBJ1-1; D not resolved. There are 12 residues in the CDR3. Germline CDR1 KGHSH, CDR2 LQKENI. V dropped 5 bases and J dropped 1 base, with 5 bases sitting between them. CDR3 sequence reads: CASSTKNTEAFF. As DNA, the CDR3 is TGTGCCAGCTCAACAAAGAACACTGAAGCTTTCTTT.

CDR3 loop: CASSLSGSGYEQYF. The CDR3 nucleotides read TGCGCCAGCAGCCTTAGCGGGAGCGGTTACGAGCAGTACTTC. The V and J genes are TRBV5-1 and TRBJ2-7; 9 nucleotides line up with TRBD2. With V trimmed by 4 bases and J by 4 bases, 6 bases remained unmatched. Germline CDR1 SGHRS, CDR2 YFSETQ. The length of the CDR3 is 14 residues.

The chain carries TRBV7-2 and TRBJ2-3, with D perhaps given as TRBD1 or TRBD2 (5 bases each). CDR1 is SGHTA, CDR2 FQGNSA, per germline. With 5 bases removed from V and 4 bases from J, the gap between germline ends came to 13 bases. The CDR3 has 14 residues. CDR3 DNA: TGTGCCAGCAGCCGGGACCCCCAAGCAGATACGCAGTATTTT. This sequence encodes CASSRDPQADTQYF.

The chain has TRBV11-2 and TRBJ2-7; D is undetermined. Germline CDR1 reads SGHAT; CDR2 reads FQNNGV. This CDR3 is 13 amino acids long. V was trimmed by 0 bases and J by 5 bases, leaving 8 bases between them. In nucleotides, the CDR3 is TGTGCCAGCAGCTTAGATACCCGTCACGAGCAGTACTTC. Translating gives CASSLDTRHEQYF.

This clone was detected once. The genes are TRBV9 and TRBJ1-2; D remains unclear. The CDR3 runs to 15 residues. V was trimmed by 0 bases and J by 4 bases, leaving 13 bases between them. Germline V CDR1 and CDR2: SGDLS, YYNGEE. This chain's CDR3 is CASSVADAQVYGYTF. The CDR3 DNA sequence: TGTGCCAGCAGCGTAGCCGACGCCCAGGTCTATGGCTACACCTTC.

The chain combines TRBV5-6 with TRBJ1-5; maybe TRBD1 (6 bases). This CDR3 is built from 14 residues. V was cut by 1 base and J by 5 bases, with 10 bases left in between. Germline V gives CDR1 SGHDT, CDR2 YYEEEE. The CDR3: CASSLRQGHQPQHF. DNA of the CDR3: TGTGCCAGCAGCTTGAGGCAGGGGCATCAGCCCCAGCATTTT.

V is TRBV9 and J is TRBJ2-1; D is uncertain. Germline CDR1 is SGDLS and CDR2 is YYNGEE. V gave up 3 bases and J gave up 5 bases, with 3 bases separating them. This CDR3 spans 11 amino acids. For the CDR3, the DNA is TGTGCCAGCAGCGGAAACAATGAGCAGTTCTTC. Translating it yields CASSGNNEQFF.

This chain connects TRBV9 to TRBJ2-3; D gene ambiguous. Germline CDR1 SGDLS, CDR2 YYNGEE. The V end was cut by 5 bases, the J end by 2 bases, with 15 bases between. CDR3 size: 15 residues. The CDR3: CASSPQFGLTDTQYF. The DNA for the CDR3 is TGTGCCAGCAGTCCCCAGTTCGGCCTCACAGATACGCAGTATTTT. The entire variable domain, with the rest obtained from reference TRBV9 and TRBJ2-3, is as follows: DSGVTQTPKHLITATGQRVTLRCSPRSGDLSVYWYQQSLDQGLQFLIQYYNGEERAKGNILERFSAQQFPDLHSELNLSSLELGDSALYFCASSPQFGLTDTQYFGPGTRLTVL.